This T cell receptor beta chain was profiled in a study of brain T cells in children with intractable seizures. V was clipped by 0 bases and J by 4 bases; unmatched bases: 6. There are 16 residues in the CDR3. The germline V gene encodes CDR1 SGDLS and CDR2 YYNGEE. Study outcomes and limitations: Viral specificity was inferred only from CDR3 similarity; HCMV serostatus was unknown. Pre-surgery blood may have been undersampled, hiding some clones.

In this sample, this clone turned up once. Its target is unknown. Sequenced by immunoSEQ multiplex PCR; TCRdb stores in-frame clones only, minus some. The table records a few thousand clones, under 95% of them present only once. Only cases whose brain tissue showed the highest T cell transcript signatures were sequenced. The sequencing here drew on resected brain tissue, taken at surgery. The clonotype originates from a boy less than two years old with focal cortical dysplasia and intractable seizures. The V and J genes are TRBV9 and TRBJ2-5, with 10 nucleotides matching TRBD2. This CDR3 is CASSVGLIAGGETQYF. The CDR3, as DNA: TGTGCCAGCAGCGTAGGATTAATAGCGGGGGGAGAGACCCAGTACTTC.